Following are 26 T cell receptor beta chains from one sample sequenced in a study of blood T cell repertoires in COVID-19. Clones were sequenced by immunoSEQ multiplex PCR, and TCRdb holds only the in-frame ones, with some missing. Of about 180,000 clones listed, 65% to 85% were seen once; the top ten hold roughly 6%. The sample was PBMCs or T cells enriched from blood (not recorded which). The receptors were sampled from a middle-aged woman with acute COVID-19.

The chain couples TRBV4-1 to TRBJ2-1; D is ambiguous. Germline CDR1 reads MGHRA; CDR2 reads YSYEKL. The CDR3 contains 12 residues. Trimming took off 3 bases at V and 7 bases at J, with 7 bases between the two ends. DNA for the CDR3: TGCGCCAGCAGCCACCCGAGGAATGAGCAGTTCTTC. Its protein is CASSHPRNEQFF.

This chain links TRBV6-2 or TRBV6-3 with TRBJ2-1; 8 bases line up with TRBD2. The V gene's germline CDR1 is MNHEY and CDR2 SVGEGT. J was trimmed by 0 bases and V by 5 bases; bases with no gene match: 6. CDR3 length: 16 amino acids. The CDR3 nucleotides are TGTGCCAGCAGTGGCGGGAGGTCGAGCTCCTACAATGAGCAGTTCTTC. Protein product: CASSGGRSSSYNEQFF.

As for this clone: At one of its ends the junction is not consistent with the germline gene, which may arise from a read error. The chain joins TRBV15 to TRBJ1-3, with TRBD1 identical over 8 bases. The CDR3 runs 15 residues. The germline CDR1 and CDR2 sequences are LNHNV and YYDKDF (reference sequence). The CDR3 region is CATSGDRGSGNTIYF. CDR3 DNA sequence: TGTGCCACCAGCGGAGACAGGGGTTCTGGAAACACCATATATTTT. The whole variable domain, remainder taken from reference TRBV15 and TRBJ1-3, is DAMVIQNPRYQVTQFGKPVTLSCSQTLNHNVMYWYQQKSSQAPKLLFHYYDKDFNNEADTPDNFQSRRPNTSFCFLDIRSPGLGDTAMYLCATSGDRGSGNTIYFGEGSWLTVV.

The V gene is TRBV30, the J gene TRBJ1-2; no reliable D call. Germline V lookup: CDR1 GTSNPN, CDR2 SVGIG (reference sequence). This CDR3 has 14 residues. The V and J ends lost 3 bases and 8 bases respectively, with 19 bases between them. In DNA, the CDR3 is TGTGCCTGGAGAGAATCGCCGGGAAGTCGCGGCTACACCTTC. Protein sequence: CAWRESPGSRGYTF.

The rearrangement joins TRBV7-2 to TRBJ2-3; possible D gene TRBD2, 7 bases. The CDR3 consists of 17 residues. Germline assignment: CDR1 SGHTA and CDR2 FQGNSA. V lost 2 bases, J lost 0 bases, and 15 bases lay in between. CDR3 in amino acids: CASSLWGGVGSTDTQYF. As DNA, the CDR3 is TGTGCCAGCAGCTTATGGGGGGGCGTTGGGAGCACAGATACGCAGTATTTT.

This chain joins TRBV20-1 and TRBJ2-5; D may be TRBD2 (6 bases). Germline V gene sequence: CDR1 DFQATT, CDR2 SNEGSKA (reference sequence). This CDR3 has 16 residues. V lost 3 bases to trimming and J lost 3 bases, with 20 bases between them. The CDR3 coding sequence is TGCAGTGCTAGTGAGCTGGGCGGGGCCAACAAAGAGACCCAGTACTTC. The encoded protein is CSASELGGANKETQYF.

The chain couples TRBV14 to TRBJ2-1; D gene ambiguous. V shed 1 base and J shed 0 bases, with 10 bases lying between them. The germline V gene has CDR1 SGHDN and CDR2 FVKESK. This CDR3 region has 16 residues. CDR3 protein: CASSQGVASSYNEQFF. In DNA, the CDR3 is TGTGCCAGCAGCCAAGGCGTAGCCAGCTCCTACAATGAGCAGTTCTTC.

This sequence joins TRBV18 and TRBJ1-5, with D maybe TRBD1 (6 bases). Trimming took 5 bases from V and 0 from J, leaving 8 bases between them. From germline, CDR1 is KGHSH and CDR2 LQKENI. CDR3 length equals 14 residues. The CDR3 reads CASSSGASNQPQHF. DNA of the CDR3: TGTGCCAGCTCATCAGGGGCTAGCAATCAGCCCCAGCATTTT.

The genes are TRBV6-1 and TRBJ2-7, with D perhaps matching TRBD1 (5 bases). The CDR3 is 15 amino acids. Germline V lookup: CDR1 MNHNS, CDR2 SASEGT. Trimming removed 3 bases at V and 3 bases at J, with 15 bases between. The CDR3 loop is CASSDDSPVLYEQYV. CDR3 DNA: TGTGCCAGCAGTGACGACAGTCCGGTGCTCTACGAGCAGTACGTC.

The CDR3 region is CASSLEGYRGEQYF. The CDR3 DNA follows: TGTGCCAGCAGCTTAGAGGGATACCGGGGCGAGCAGTACTTC. The rearrangement joins TRBV7-8 to TRBJ2-7, with D tentatively TRBD2 (5 bases). The CDR3 loop spans 14 amino acids. In germline, CDR1 is SGHVS, CDR2 FQNEAQ. Trimming pared 1 base from V and 6 bases from J, leaving 13 bases between.

This clone has more than one count but fewer than ten. The chain couples TRBV6-5 to TRBJ1-6; 8 bases are shared with TRBD1. Germline V CDR1 and CDR2: MNHEY, SVGAGI. After removal of 5 bases from V and 7 bases from J, the junction contained 7 bases not matched to a gene. The CDR3 spans 15 residues. This chain's CDR3 is CASSIQTGDNSPLHF. CDR3 in DNA: TGTGCCAGCAGTATACAGACAGGGGACAATTCACCCCTCCACTTT.

The chain has TRBV7-6 and TRBJ2-3, with a possible D match to TRBD1 (5 bases). With 0 bases removed from V and 1 base from J, the gap between germline ends came to 14 bases. The CDR3 consists of 17 residues. The V gene's germline CDR1 is SGHVS and CDR2 FNYEAQ. The CDR3 is CASSLAQGTRGTDTQYF. DNA for the CDR3: TGTGCCAGCAGCTTAGCGCAGGGTACCCGGGGCACAGATACGCAGTATTTT.

This clone appeared a single time. V and J are TRBV7-9 and TRBJ2-2, with TRBD2 matching over 9 bases. CDR3 length: 14 amino acids. V was pared by 6 bases and J by 7 bases, with 6 bases of the junction left unmatched. Per the germline V gene, CDR1 is SEHNR and CDR2 is FQNEAQ (reference sequence). CDR3: CASRYGTSFGELFF. The CDR3 nucleotides read TGTGCCAGCAGATACGGGACTAGCTTCGGGGAGCTGTTTTTT.

The chain uses TRBV4-1 and TRBJ1-2; TRBD1 matches at 9 bases. Looked up from germline, CDR1 is MGHRA and CDR2 is YSYEKL. CDR3 size: 17 residues. J gave up 6 bases and V 3 bases, and 14 bases lay outside the gene matches. CDR3 nucleotide sequence: TGCGCCAGCAGCCAGTCGGGGGGGACAGGGTCTCCAGATGGCTACACCTTC. As protein: CASSQSGGTGSPDGYTF.

The gene calls are TRBV3-1 (or the pseudogene TRBV3-2) and TRBJ2-1; 9 positions match TRBD2. Germline CDR1 LGHDT, CDR2 YNNKEL (reference sequence). Trimming removed 2 bases from V and 7 bases from J; junction bases left unmatched: 9. This CDR3 has 16 amino acids. The CDR3 reads CASSQYSSGVFNEQFF. For the CDR3, the DNA is TGTGCCAGCAGCCAATACTCTAGCGGGGTTTTTAATGAGCAGTTCTTC.

The chain uses TRBV4-1 and TRBJ2-1; weak D call: TRBD2 (6 bases). V was trimmed by 0 bases and J by 6 bases, leaving 15 bases between them. Per germline, CDR1 MGHRA and CDR2 YSYEKL. The CDR3 is 16 amino acids. This chain's CDR3 is CASSQEVALRGNEQFF. Here the CDR3 DNA reads TGCGCCAGCAGCCAAGAGGTGGCCCTGCGGGGCAATGAGCAGTTCTTC.

This clone has just a few counts. This rearrangement joins TRBV7-2 to TRBJ2-6; TRBD1 aligns across 9 bases. From germline, CDR1 is SGHTA and CDR2 FQGNSA. Trimming at V came to 3 bases and at J to 3 bases, leaving 9 bases not matched to a gene. There are 18 residues in the CDR3. This CDR3 reads CASSFGGQGRYGANVLTF. CDR3 nucleotide sequence: TGTGCCAGCAGCTTCGGGGGACAGGGAAGATATGGGGCCAACGTCCTGACTTTC.

Here the CDR3 reads CATSRDQQGIYGYTF. The CDR3 DNA reads TGTGCCACCAGCAGAGATCAGCAGGGGATCTATGGCTACACCTTC. The chain joins TRBV15 to TRBJ1-2; D may be TRBD1 (6 bases). Per the germline V gene, CDR1 is LNHNV and CDR2 is YYDKDF (reference sequence). V was clipped by 0 bases and J by 4 bases, with 12 bases between them. This CDR3 is built from 15 residues. The variable domain in full, with the rest retrieved from reference TRBV15 and TRBJ1-2, is DAMVIQNPRYQVTQFGKPVTLSCSQTLNHNVMYWYQQKSSQAPKLLFHYYDKDFNNEADTPDNFQSRRPNTSFCFLDIRSPGLGDTAMYLCATSRDQQGIYGYTFGSGTRLTVV.

The rearrangement links TRBV21-1 to TRBJ2-7; the D segment call TRBD2 is taken from the table without a DNA check. TRBV21-1 is termed a pseudogene. This CDR3 is 15 amino acids long. The CDR3 protein is CASSTPRDYEYEQYV. CDR3 sequence (DNA): TGTGCCAGCAGCACCCCCCGGGACTACGAGTACGAGCAGTACGTC.

The chain carries TRBV7-2 and TRBJ2-1, with 10 bases that match TRBD1. The CDR3 length is 13 residues. Trimming removed 4 bases from V and 6 bases from J; junction bases left unmatched: 0. In germline, CDR1 is SGHTA, CDR2 FQGNSA. CDR3 residues: CASSWTGGNEQFF. Here the CDR3 DNA reads TGTGCCAGCAGCTGGACAGGGGGCAATGAGCAGTTCTTC.

The chain couples TRBV6-5 to TRBJ2-2; 9 bases map to TRBD2. Losses at the gene ends were 4 bases for V and 0 bases for J; bases not matched to a gene: 3. The CDR3 extends over 16 amino acids. Germline V gene data show CDR1 as MNHEY and CDR2 as SVGAGI. This chain's CDR3 is CASSWASGTNTGELFF. The CDR3 DNA reads as TGTGCCAGCAGTTGGGCTAGCGGGACGAACACCGGGGAGCTGTTTTTT.

The rearrangement links TRBV11-3 to TRBJ2-2; 10 bases line up with TRBD2. CDR3 length equals 15 residues. The ends lost 5 bases at V and 4 bases at J; junction bases unmatched: 4. Germline-derived CDR1 and CDR2 are SGHNT and YENEEA. The CDR3 coding sequence is TGTGCCAGCAGCCACGGACTAGCGGCCACCGGGGAGCTGTTTTTT. It encodes CASSHGLAATGELFF.

The chain is built from TRBV12-3 or TRBV12-4 and TRBJ2-3; the D is unclear. V lost 3 bases and J 2 bases, leaving 3 bases between the germline ends. The CDR3 totals 12 residues. CDR3 region: CASSFYTDTQYF. In nucleotides, the CDR3 is TGTGCCAGCAGTTTTTACACAGATACGCAGTATTTT.

V is TRBV2 and J is TRBJ1-2; TRBD1 matches at 9 bases. The CDR3 spans 13 residues. The V segment lost 4 bases and the J segment 3 bases; nucleotides outside the gene matches: 0. Germline loops: CDR1 SNHLY, CDR2 FYNNEI. The CDR3 DNA follows: TGTGCCAGCAGTGGACAGGGGGACTATGGCTACACCTTC. It translates to CASSGQGDYGYTF. Combining the CDR3 with reference TRBV2 and TRBJ1-2 gives the whole variable domain EPEVTQTPSHQVTQMGQEVILRCVPISNHLYFYWYRQILGQKVEFLVSFYNNEISEKSEIFDDQFSVERPDGSNFTLKIRSTKLEDSAMYFCASSGQGDYGYTFGSGTRLTVV.

This clone occurred once. The V gene is TRBV27, the J gene TRBJ1-5; 9 bases are a match to TRBD1. Germline loops: CDR1 MNHEY, CDR2 SMNVEV (reference sequence). V lost 6 bases and J lost 1; bases outside the gene matches: 7. The CDR3 is made up of 16 amino acids. The CDR3, as DNA: TGTGCCAGCAGACGGATGGGACAGGGCAGCAATCAGCCCCAGCATTTT. Translation gives CASRRMGQGSNQPQHF.

The genes are TRBV19 and TRBJ2-3; 10 bases agree with TRBD1. The J segment lost 2 bases and the V segment lost 4 bases, leaving 9 bases of the junction unmatched. The CDR3 runs to 17 residues. CDR1 and CDR2 from the germline V gene are LNHDA and SQIVND (reference sequence). This chain's CDR3 is CASSTTRGQGITDTQYF. The CDR3 DNA reads as TGTGCCAGTAGTACGACGCGGGGACAGGGGATCACAGATACGCAGTATTTT.